A single sample is the source of the 18 T cell receptor beta chains below, sequenced in a study of cytomegalovirus exposure and HLA in healthy donors. The PCR employed 60 Vbeta primers together with 13 Jbeta primers. TCRdb's copy holds only in-frame clones and misses some; the assay was immunoSEQ multiplex PCR. The table records 90,000 to 120,000 clones, around 80% of them present only once. Sequencing was done on a sample of PBMCs. Every receptor here comes from a man under 40 in good health and CMV-seropositive.

This chain connects TRBV6-5 to TRBJ2-2, with D maybe TRBD2 (5 bases). The CDR3 totals 15 residues. Germline-derived CDR1 and CDR2 are MNHEY and SVGAGI. V gave up 4 bases and J gave up 3 bases, with 12 bases separating them. CDR3 amino acids: CASSSGNSHTGELFF. The CDR3 DNA sequence: TGTGCCAGCAGTTCGGGGAACAGTCACACCGGGGAGCTGTTTTTT.

The chain uses TRBV4-2 and TRBJ1-3; D gene uncertain. This CDR3 has 15 amino acids. Deletions cut 2 bases from V and 2 bases from J, with 10 bases between. From germline, CDR1 is LGHNA and CDR2 YNFKEQ. As DNA, the CDR3 is TGTGCCAGCAGCCAACTCACTATAGCTGGAAACACCATATATTTT. Its protein product is CASSQLTIAGNTIYF.

This clone was picked up one time. The CDR3 sequence is CASSSSRGRIYEQYF. The DNA for the CDR3 is TGTGCCAGCAGCTCTAGCCGCGGTCGTATTTACGAGCAGTACTTC. This sequence joins TRBV11-2 and TRBJ2-7, with a possible D match to TRBD2 (5 bases). The ends were cut back, 4 bases at V and 4 bases at J, with 17 bases in the middle. CDR3 length: 15 residues. The germline gives CDR1 SGHAT, CDR2 FQNNGV.

V is TRBV7-9 and J is TRBJ1-1, with a possible D match to TRBD1 (5 bases). Germline V gene data show CDR1 as SEHNR and CDR2 as FQNEAQ (reference sequence). The V and J ends lost 5 bases and 0 bases respectively, with 19 bases between them. The CDR3 totals 17 residues. The DNA for the CDR3 is TGTGCCAGCAGCGCCCGGGTGGGGGGGACCATGAACACTGAAGCTTTCTTT. Its protein product is CASSARVGGTMNTEAFF.

Regarding this clone: The junction differs from germline at one of its ends, possibly a read error. The chain couples TRBV29-1 to TRBJ2-6, with 9 bases matching TRBD1. This CDR3 is built from 16 residues. Germline loops: CDR1 SQVTM, CDR2 ANQGSEA. CDR3: CSVEGTGFSGANGLTF. The CDR3 nucleotides read TGCAGCGTGGAGGGGACAGGGTTCTCTGGGGCCAACGGCCTGACTTTC.

This chain joins TRBV5-1 and TRBJ2-7, with 7 bases identical to TRBD2. V shed 8 bases, J shed 0 bases, and the junction held 17 bases outside the gene matches. The CDR3 runs to 17 residues. In germline, CDR1 is SGHRS, CDR2 YFSETQ. The DNA of the CDR3 is TGCGCCAGTCGGGGGGAGCAAAGACGGAGGAGCTCCTACGAGCAGTACTTC. The encoded protein is CASRGEQRRRSSYEQYF.

J is TRBJ1-4 and V is TRBV19; 7 nucleotides align to TRBD1. Unmatched junction bases numbered 3, after V lost 5 bases and J lost 3 bases. Germline assignment: CDR1 LNHDA and CDR2 SQIVND (reference sequence). CDR3 length: 14 residues. As DNA, the CDR3 is TGTGCCAGTAGTGGGACAGCGGCTAATGAAAAACTGTTTTTT. It specifies CASSGTAANEKLFF.

The J gene is TRBJ2-3, the V gene TRBV5-4; 15 positions match TRBD2. With V trimmed by 4 bases and J by 11 bases, 8 bases remained unmatched. CDR3 length: 15 residues. Germline V gene lookup returns CDR1 SGHNT and CDR2 YYREEE (reference sequence). Written as DNA, the CDR3 is TGTGCCAGCAGCACGGGACTAGCGGGGGGTTCCGAGCAGTATTTT. Its protein product is CASSTGLAGGSEQYF. The full variable domain, with the rest looked up from reference TRBV5-4 and TRBJ2-3, is ETGVTQSPTHLIKTRGQQVTLRCSSQSGHNTVSWYQQALGQGPQFIFQYYREEENGRGNFPPRFSGLQFPNYSSELNVNALELDDSALYLCASSTGLAGGSEQYFGPGTRLTVL.

The genes are TRBV19 and TRBJ1-4; 9 bases fit TRBD1. After removal of 3 bases from V and 6 bases from J, the junction contained 8 bases not matched to a gene. The CDR3 loop spans 16 amino acids. CDR1 and CDR2 (germline): LNHDA, SQIVND (reference sequence). The CDR3 DNA reads as TGTGCCAGTAGTATTCTCCCGGGACAGGGAGATGAAAAACTGTTTTTT. Translated, it gives CASSILPGQGDEKLFF.

With respect to this clone: The germline gene is not matched at one end of the junction; a read error may be the cause. The rearrangement uses TRBV30 and TRBJ2-4, with D perhaps matching TRBD2 (6 bases). The V gene's germline CDR1 is GTSNPN and CDR2 SVGIG (reference sequence). This CDR3 has 13 residues. CDR3 sequence: CAWRRDPGNSQYF. CDR3 nucleotides: TGTGCCTGGAGGCGGGACCCGGGGAACAGTCAGTACTTC. Full variable domain (missing parts from reference TRBV30 and TRBJ2-4): SQTIHQWPATLVQPVGSPLSLECTVEGTSNPNLYWYRQAAGRGLQLLFYSVGIGQISSEVPQNLSASRPQDRQFILSSKKLLLSDSGFYLCAWRRDPGNSQYFGAGTRLSVL.

V and J are TRBV6-1 and TRBJ2-3; D unclear. The CDR3 totals 14 residues. The V gene lost 10 bases and the J gene lost 0 bases, with 14 bases spanning the gap. Looked up from germline, CDR1 is MNHNS and CDR2 is SASEGT. This CDR3 reads CATEDGASTDTQYF. CDR3 nucleotide sequence: TGTGCCACCGAAGACGGAGCTAGCACAGATACGCAGTATTTT.

In nucleotides, the CDR3 is TGTGCCAGCAGGGGACTAGCGGGGGGCGGTATCACAGATACGCAGTATTTT. Translation: CASRGLAGGGITDTQYF. The rearrangement joins TRBV28 to TRBJ2-3; 15 bases map to TRBD2. From germline, CDR1 is MDHEN and CDR2 SYDVKM. This CDR3 has 17 residues. After removal of 6 bases from V and 2 bases from J, the junction contained 6 bases not matched to a gene.

This sequence joins TRBV5-1 and TRBJ1-1; 7 bases fit TRBD1. V shed 0 bases, J shed 1 base, and the junction held 3 bases outside the gene matches. CDR3 length: 15 residues. Per germline, CDR1 SGHRS and CDR2 YFSETQ. The CDR3 region has the DNA TGCGCCAGCAGCTTGGCAAGGGACAGGAACACTGAAGCTTTCTTT. This sequence encodes CASSLARDRNTEAFF.

V is TRBV2 and J is TRBJ2-1, with 7 nucleotides matching TRBD2. The germline CDR1 and CDR2 sequences are SNHLY and FYNNEI. The CDR3 is made up of 14 amino acids. Trimming removed 6 bases from V and 5 bases from J; junction bases left unmatched: 7. CDR3 DNA sequence: TGTGCCAGCAGGGGCCTCCGGGGGGACAATGAGCAGTTCTTC. This translates into CASRGLRGDNEQFF.

The chain couples TRBV6-6 to TRBJ2-7; a possible D gene is TRBD1 (6 bases). Germline V gene data show CDR1 as MNHNY and CDR2 as SVGAGI (reference sequence). CDR3 size: 13 residues. Trimming removed 5 bases from V and 6 bases from J, with 14 bases in between. The CDR3 DNA sequence: TGTGCCAGCAGTACAGGGACGCTGGGCGAGCAGTACTTC. Encoded protein: CASSTGTLGEQYF.

The table lists this clone with a few counts. The J gene is TRBJ1-3, the V gene TRBV4-1; no firm D call. The CDR3 length is 16 residues. Germline loops: CDR1 MGHRA, CDR2 YSYEKL. The ends were cut back, 0 bases at V and 1 base at J, with 10 bases in the middle. CDR3 residues: CASSQELSGSGNTIYF. DNA for the CDR3: TGCGCCAGCAGCCAAGAGCTCTCGGGATCTGGAAACACCATATATTTT.

The chain employs TRBV15 and TRBJ2-7, with TRBD1 as a possible D gene (6 bases). The V gene's germline CDR1 is LNHNV and CDR2 YYDKDF (reference sequence). Trimming took off 1 base at V and 2 bases at J, with 12 bases between the two ends. CDR3 length: 15 amino acids. As DNA, the CDR3 is TGTGCCACCAGCAGAGGAAAACAGGGACCCTACGAGCAGTACTTC. Amino acid sequence: CATSRGKQGPYEQYF.

The chain links TRBV30 to TRBJ2-3; a weak D match, TRBD1 (5 bases). The V gene's germline CDR1 is GTSNPN and CDR2 SVGIG (reference sequence). V lost 2 bases to trimming and J lost 5 bases, with 14 bases between them. The CDR3 covers 14 residues. In DNA form, the CDR3 reads TGTGCCTGGAGTTACCAGGGATCGGGAGATACGCAGTATTTT. This codes for CAWSYQGSGDTQYF. Full variable domain (missing parts from reference TRBV30 and TRBJ2-3): SQTIHQWPATLVQPVGSPLSLECTVEGTSNPNLYWYRQAAGRGLQLLFYSVGIGQISSEVPQNLSASRPQDRQFILSSKKLLLSDSGFYLCAWSYQGSGDTQYFGPGTRLTVL.